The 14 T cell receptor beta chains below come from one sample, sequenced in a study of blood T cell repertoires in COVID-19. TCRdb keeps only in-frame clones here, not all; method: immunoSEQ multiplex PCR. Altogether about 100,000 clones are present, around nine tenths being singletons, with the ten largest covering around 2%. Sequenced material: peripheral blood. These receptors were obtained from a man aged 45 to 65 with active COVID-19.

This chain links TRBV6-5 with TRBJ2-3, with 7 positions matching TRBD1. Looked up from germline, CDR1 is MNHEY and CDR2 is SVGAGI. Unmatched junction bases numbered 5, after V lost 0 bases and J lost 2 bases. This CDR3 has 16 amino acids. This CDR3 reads CASSYSGRGITDTQYF. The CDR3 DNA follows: TGTGCCAGCAGTTACTCTGGCAGGGGGATCACAGATACGCAGTATTTT.

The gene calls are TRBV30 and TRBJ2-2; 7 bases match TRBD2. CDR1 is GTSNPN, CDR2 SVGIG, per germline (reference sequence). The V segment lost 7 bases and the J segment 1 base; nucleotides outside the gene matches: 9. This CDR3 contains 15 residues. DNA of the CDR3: TGTGCCTTGGTCCGGGCTAGCGGGAACACCGGGGAGCTGTTTTTT. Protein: CALVRASGNTGELFF.

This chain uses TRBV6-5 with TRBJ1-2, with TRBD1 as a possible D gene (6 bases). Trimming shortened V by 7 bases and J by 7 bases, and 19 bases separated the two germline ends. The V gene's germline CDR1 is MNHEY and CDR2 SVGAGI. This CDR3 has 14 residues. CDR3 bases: TGTGCCAGCACCACCCCGGGGGGCCTCAGTGGCTACACCTTC. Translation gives CASTTPGGLSGYTF.

CDR3 bases: TGTGCCAGCAGCCTAAGAAACGGGGTAGGGGAAAAACTGTTTTTT. Translating it yields CASSLRNGVGEKLFF. J is TRBJ1-4 and V is TRBV4-2, with D hard to call. Germline values: CDR1 LGHNA, CDR2 YNFKEQ. The CDR3 is 15 amino acids. V lost 4 bases, J lost 8 bases, and 17 bases lay in between.

The CDR3 bases are TGCAGCGCAGGGACAGGGTCGAGGGGGGAGCTGTTTTTT. The encoded protein is CSAGTGSRGELFF. The chain recombines TRBV29-1 with TRBJ2-2; 9 positions match TRBD1. Germline V gives CDR1 SQVTM, CDR2 ANQGSEA. The V and J ends lost 7 bases and 8 bases, in that order; junction bases with no gene match: 8. The CDR3 consists of 13 residues.

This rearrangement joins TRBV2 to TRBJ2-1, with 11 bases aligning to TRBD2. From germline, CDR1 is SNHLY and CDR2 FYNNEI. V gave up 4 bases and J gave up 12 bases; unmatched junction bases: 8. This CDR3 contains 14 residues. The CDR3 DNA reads TGTGCCAGCAGTGGACTAGCGGGGTATTCATGGCAGTTCTTC. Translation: CASSGLAGYSWQFF.

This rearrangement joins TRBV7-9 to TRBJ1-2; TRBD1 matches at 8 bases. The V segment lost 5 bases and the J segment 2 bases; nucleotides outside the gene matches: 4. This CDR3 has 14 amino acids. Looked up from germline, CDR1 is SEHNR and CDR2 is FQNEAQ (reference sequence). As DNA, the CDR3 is TGTGCCAGCAGCAGGACAGGGAGCAACTATGGCTACACCTTC. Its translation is CASSRTGSNYGYTF. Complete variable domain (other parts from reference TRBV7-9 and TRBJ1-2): DTGVSQNPRHKITKRGQNVTFRCDPISEHNRLYWYRQTLGQGPEFLTYFQNEAQLEKSRLLSDRFSAERPKGSFSTLEIQRTEQGDSAMYLCASSRTGSNYGYTFGSGTRLTVV.

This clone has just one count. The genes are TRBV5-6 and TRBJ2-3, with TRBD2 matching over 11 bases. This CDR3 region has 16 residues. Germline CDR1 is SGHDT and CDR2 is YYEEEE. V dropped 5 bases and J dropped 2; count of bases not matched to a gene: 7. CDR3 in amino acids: CASRYGLAGFTDTQYF. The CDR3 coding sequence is TGTGCCAGCAGGTATGGACTAGCGGGTTTCACAGATACGCAGTATTTT.

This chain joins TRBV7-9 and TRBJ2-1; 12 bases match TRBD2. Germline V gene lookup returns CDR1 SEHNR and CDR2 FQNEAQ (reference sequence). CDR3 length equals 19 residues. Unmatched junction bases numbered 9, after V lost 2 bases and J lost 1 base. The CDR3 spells CASSLISGTSGWSYNEQFF. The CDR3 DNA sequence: TGTGCCAGCAGCTTAATATCCGGGACTAGCGGGTGGTCCTACAATGAGCAGTTCTTC.

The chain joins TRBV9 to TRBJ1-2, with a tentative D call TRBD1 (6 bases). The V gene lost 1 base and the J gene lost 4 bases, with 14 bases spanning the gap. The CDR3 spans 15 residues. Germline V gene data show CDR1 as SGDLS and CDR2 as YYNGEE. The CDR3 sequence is CASSVLEQGGYGYTF. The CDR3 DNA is TGTGCCAGCAGCGTACTAGAACAGGGCGGCTATGGCTACACCTTC. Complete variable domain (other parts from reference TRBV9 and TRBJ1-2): DSGVTQTPKHLITATGQRVTLRCSPRSGDLSVYWYQQSLDQGLQFLIQYYNGEERAKGNILERFSAQQFPDLHSELNLSSLELGDSALYFCASSVLEQGGYGYTFGSGTRLTVV.

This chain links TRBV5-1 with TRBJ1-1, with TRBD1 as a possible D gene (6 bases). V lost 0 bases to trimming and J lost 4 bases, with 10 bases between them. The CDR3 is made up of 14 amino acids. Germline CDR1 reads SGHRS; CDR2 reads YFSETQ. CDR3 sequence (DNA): TGCGCCAGCAGCTTGGGGGGGCTGGGCACTGAAGCTTTCTTT. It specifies CASSLGGLGTEAFF.

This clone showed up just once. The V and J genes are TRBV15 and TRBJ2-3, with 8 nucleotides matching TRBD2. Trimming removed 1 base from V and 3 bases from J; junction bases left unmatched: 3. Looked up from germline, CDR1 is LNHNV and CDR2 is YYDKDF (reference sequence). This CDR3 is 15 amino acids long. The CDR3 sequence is CATSRVGGGTDTQYF. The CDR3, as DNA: TGTGCCACCAGCAGAGTGGGCGGGGGGACAGATACGCAGTATTTT.

The CDR3 bases are TGTGCCAGCACCGACAAAGGCGAGCAGTACTTC. Amino acids: CASTDKGEQYF. The V and J genes are TRBV27 and TRBJ2-7, with D uncertain. This CDR3 contains 11 residues. Germline values: CDR1 MNHEY, CDR2 SMNVEV (reference sequence). Trimming shortened V by 7 bases and J by 6 bases, and 10 bases separated the two germline ends.

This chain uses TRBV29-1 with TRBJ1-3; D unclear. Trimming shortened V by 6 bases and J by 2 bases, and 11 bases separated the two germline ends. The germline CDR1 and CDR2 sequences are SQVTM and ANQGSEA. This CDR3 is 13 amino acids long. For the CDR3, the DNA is TGCAGCGTCGGTACAGTTCCTGGAAACACCATATATTTT. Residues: CSVGTVPGNTIYF.